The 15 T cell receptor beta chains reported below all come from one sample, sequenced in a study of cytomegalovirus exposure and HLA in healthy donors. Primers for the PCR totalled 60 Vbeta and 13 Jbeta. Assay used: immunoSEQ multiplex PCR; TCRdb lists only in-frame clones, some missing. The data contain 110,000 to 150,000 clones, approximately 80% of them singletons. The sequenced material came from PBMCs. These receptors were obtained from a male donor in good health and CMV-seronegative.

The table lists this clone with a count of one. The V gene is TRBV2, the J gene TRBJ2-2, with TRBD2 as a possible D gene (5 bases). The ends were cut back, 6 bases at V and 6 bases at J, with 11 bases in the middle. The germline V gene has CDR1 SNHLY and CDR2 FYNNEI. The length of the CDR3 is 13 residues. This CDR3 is CASSQLEAGELFF. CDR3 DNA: TGTGCCAGCAGCCAACTGGAGGCCGGGGAGCTGTTTTTT.

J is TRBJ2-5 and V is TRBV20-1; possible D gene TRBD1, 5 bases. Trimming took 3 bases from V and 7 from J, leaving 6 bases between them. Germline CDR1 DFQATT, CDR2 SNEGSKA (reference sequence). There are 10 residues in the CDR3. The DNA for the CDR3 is TGCAGTGCTAGTAGGGGGACCCAGTACTTC. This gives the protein CSASRGTQYF.

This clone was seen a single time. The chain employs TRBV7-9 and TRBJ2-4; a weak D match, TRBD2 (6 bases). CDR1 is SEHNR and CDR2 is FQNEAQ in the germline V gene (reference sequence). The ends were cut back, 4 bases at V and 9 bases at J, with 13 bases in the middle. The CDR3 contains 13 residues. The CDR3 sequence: CASSSGLGVIQYF. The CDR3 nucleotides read TGTGCCAGCAGCTCGGGACTGGGCGTCATTCAGTACTTC.

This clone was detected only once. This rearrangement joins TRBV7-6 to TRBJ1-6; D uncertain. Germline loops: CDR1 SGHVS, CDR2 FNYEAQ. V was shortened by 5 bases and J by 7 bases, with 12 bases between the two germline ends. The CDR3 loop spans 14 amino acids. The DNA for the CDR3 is TGTGCCAGCAGCCAGAGCGGTCGGAATTCACCCCTCCACTTT. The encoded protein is CASSQSGRNSPLHF. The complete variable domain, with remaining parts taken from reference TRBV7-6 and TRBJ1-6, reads GAGVSQSPRYKVTKRGQDVALRCDPISGHVSLYWYRQALGQGPEFLTYFNYEAQQDKSGLPNDRFSAERPEGSISTLTIQRTEQRDSAMYRCASSQSGRNSPLHFGNGTRLTVT.

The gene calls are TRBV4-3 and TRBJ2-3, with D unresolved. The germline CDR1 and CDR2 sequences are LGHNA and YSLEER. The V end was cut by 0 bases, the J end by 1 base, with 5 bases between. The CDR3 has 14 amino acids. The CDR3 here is CASSQDRGTDTQYF. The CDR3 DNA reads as TGCGCCAGCAGCCAAGATCGCGGCACAGATACGCAGTATTTT.

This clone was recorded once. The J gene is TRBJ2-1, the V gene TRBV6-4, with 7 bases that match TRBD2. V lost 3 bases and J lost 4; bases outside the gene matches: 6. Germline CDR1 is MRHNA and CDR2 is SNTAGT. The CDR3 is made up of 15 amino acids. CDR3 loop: CASSDLGGGYNEQFF. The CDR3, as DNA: TGTGCCAGCAGTGATCTTGGCGGGGGATACAATGAGCAGTTCTTC.

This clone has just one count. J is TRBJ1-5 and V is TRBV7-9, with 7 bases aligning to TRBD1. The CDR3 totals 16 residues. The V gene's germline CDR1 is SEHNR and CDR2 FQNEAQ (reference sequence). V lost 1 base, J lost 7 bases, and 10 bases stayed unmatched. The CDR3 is CASSLGSTGRGQPQHF. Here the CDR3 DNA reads TGTGCCAGCAGCTTAGGGTCGACAGGGCGAGGCCAGCCCCAGCATTTT.

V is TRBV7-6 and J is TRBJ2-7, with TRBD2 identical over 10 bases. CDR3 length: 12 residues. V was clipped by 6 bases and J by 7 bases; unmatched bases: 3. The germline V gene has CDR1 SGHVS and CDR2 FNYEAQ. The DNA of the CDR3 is TGTGCCAGCAGGAAACTAGCGGGGGAGCAGTACTTC. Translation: CASRKLAGEQYF.

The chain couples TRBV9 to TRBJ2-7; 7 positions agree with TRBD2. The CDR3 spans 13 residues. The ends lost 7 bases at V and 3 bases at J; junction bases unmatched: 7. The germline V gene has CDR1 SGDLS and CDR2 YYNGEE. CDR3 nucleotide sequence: TGTGCCAGCGAGCGGGGCAGCGTCTACGAGCAGTACTTC. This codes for CASERGSVYEQYF.

The CDR3: CASSFLWSSYEQYF. In nucleotides, the CDR3 is TGTGCCAGCAGCTTCTTGTGGAGCTCCTACGAGCAGTACTTC. The V and J genes are TRBV7-2 and TRBJ2-7; D is ambiguous. The CDR3 contains 14 residues. V was cut by 3 bases and J by 0 bases, with 9 bases left in between. Per the germline V gene, CDR1 is SGHTA and CDR2 is FQGNSA.

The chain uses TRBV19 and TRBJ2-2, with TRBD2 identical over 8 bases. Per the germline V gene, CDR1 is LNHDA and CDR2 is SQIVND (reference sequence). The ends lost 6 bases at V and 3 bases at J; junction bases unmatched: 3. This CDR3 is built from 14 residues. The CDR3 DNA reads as TGTGCCAGTAGCGGGGGGGCCTACACCGGGGAGCTGTTTTTT. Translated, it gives CASSGGAYTGELFF.

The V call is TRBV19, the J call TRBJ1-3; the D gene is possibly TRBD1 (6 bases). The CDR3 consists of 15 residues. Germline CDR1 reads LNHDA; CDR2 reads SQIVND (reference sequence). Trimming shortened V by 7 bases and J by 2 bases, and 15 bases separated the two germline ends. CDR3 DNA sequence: TGTGCCAGTACTTCTACAGGGTGGGCTGGAAACACCATATATTTT. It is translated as CASTSTGWAGNTIYF.

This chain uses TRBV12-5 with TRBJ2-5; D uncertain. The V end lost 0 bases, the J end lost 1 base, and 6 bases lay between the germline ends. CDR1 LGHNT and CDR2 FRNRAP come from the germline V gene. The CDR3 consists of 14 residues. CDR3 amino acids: CASGLVLGQETQYF. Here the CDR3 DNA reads TGTGCTAGTGGTTTGGTTCTCGGCCAAGAGACCCAGTACTTC.

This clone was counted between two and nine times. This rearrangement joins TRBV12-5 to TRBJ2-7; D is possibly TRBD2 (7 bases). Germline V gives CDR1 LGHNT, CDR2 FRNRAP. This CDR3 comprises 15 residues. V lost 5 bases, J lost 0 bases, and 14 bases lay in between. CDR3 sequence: CASGGGGRSSYEQYF. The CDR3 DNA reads TGTGCTAGTGGTGGGGGGGGCCGAAGCTCCTACGAGCAGTACTTC.

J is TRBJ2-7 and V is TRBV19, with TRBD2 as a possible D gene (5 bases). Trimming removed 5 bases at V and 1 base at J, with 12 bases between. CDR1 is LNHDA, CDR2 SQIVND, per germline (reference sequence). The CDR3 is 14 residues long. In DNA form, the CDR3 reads TGTGCCAGTAGTCGTACCGGAGGATCCTACGAGCAGTACTTC. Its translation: CASSRTGGSYEQYF.